The following is a T cell receptor (beta chain) sequence with its context. These data are taken from a study of blood T cells in healthy people across ages. The length of the CDR3 is 11 residues. V was shortened by 3 bases and J by 3 bases, with 2 bases between the two germline ends. From germline, CDR1 is MGHDK and CDR2 SYGVNS. The use of a sample-barcoded 5' primer and a J-beta primer mix characterized a second PCR of about 7 to 12 cycles. MiXCR was run by TCRdb on the 5' RACE reads, yielding one entry per CDR3 protein. The sample lists 580,000 or so distinct CDR3 sequences; 40% to 55% were seen once.

The source material was blood. The chain joins TRBV25-1 to TRBJ1-1; D unclear. The source is a man aged 80 or over in good health. This CDR3 reads CASSDYTEAFF. As DNA, the CDR3 is TGTGCCAGCAGTGATTACACTGAAGCTTTCTTT.